The T cell receptor (beta chain) described here comes from a study of Graves' ophthalmopathy and Graves' hyperthyroidism. Study information: Untreated patients at initial diagnosis provided peripheral blood.

This CDR3 has 13 residues. Germline V CDR1 and CDR2: SGHTA, FQGNSA. The germline V and J ends were trimmed by 5 bases and 4 bases, with 11 bases remaining between them. The study amplified TCR beta CDR3 regions using RNA transcripts. HTBI primers served in a first-round RT-PCR, which a second-round multiplex PCR followed. A single record per CDR3 protein comes from TCRdb applying MiXCR to the multiplex PCR reads. The table lists hundreds of thousands of distinct CDR3 sequences, roughly 21% of them singletons. New diagnoses, under 2 months' duration, and ages 18 to 65 characterized the hyperthyroidism patients. Notes on the study in general: Among thyroid clonotypes expanded above 0.001 frequency, most also appeared in blood. This model predicted ophthalmopathy progression (sensitivity 65% to 71%, specificity around 72%).

Many counts were recorded for this clonotype. Its specificity is not known. Material for sequencing was peripheral blood. The clonotype comes from a woman under 30 with stable Graves' hyperthyroidism. J is TRBJ1-2 and V is TRBV7-2; D is undetermined. The CDR3 loop reads CASSDRVAYGYTF. CDR3 DNA sequence: TGTGCCAGCAGCGATAGGGTTGCCTATGGCTACACCTTC.